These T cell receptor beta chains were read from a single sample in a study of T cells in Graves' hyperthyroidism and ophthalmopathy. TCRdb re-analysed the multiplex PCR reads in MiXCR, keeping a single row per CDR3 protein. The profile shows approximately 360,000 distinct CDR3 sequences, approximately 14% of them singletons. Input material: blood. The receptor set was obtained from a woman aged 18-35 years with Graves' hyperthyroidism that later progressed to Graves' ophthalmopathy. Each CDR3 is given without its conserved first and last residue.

CDR3aa: AISLDTTDTQY; j_gene: TRBJ2-3; v_gene: TRBV10-3
CDR3aa: ASSLGGLAVAKNIQY; j_gene: TRBJ2-4; v_gene: TRBV7-2
CDR3aa: ASSRPGLLSGSGFPRPETQY; j_gene: TRBJ2-5; v_gene: TRBV4-1
CDR3aa: ASSLALAGAPKDEQF; j_gene: TRBJ2-1; v_gene: TRBV5-1
CDR3aa: ASSVPSGWGTDTQY; j_gene: TRBJ2-3; v_gene: TRBV2
CDR3aa: ASSPGDRDHYEQY; j_gene: TRBJ2-7; v_gene: TRBV13
CDR3aa: ASSSPEGGWANVLT; j_gene: TRBJ2-6; v_gene: TRBV2
CDR3aa: ASSTITRTYEQY; j_gene: TRBJ2-7; v_gene: TRBV6-1
CDR3aa: ASSLDSVDEKLF; j_gene: TRBJ1-4; v_gene: TRBV28
CDR3aa: ASSTIAGTGLLEQF; j_gene: TRBJ2-1; v_gene: TRBV19
CDR3aa: AIRGEGEYGYT; j_gene: TRBJ1-2; v_gene: TRBV10-3
CDR3aa: ASSPLAGRTYEQY; j_gene: TRBJ2-7; v_gene: TRBV7-2
CDR3aa: ASSTDPQGSPYGYT; j_gene: TRBJ1-2; v_gene: TRBV9
CDR3aa: ASSDPGGPTDTQY; j_gene: TRBJ2-3; v_gene: TRBV25-1
CDR3aa: ASSFGGGVVATEAF; j_gene: TRBJ1-1; v_gene: TRBV7-2
CDR3aa: ASSGAGSTGGYT; j_gene: TRBJ1-2; v_gene: TRBV2
CDR3aa: ASSWTGARDEQY; j_gene: TRBJ2-7; v_gene: TRBV5-1
CDR3aa: ASMIDPMGAAQY; j_gene: TRBJ2-7; v_gene: TRBV6-2/TRBV6-3
CDR3aa: ASSQDGVSGNTIY; j_gene: TRBJ1-3; v_gene: TRBV4-2
CDR3aa: ASSFGAGVYSEQY; j_gene: TRBJ2-7; v_gene: TRBV27
CDR3aa: ASSLSQGAPHTEAF; j_gene: TRBJ1-1; v_gene: TRBV5-4
CDR3aa: ASSYTGTAIKEQF; j_gene: TRBJ2-1; v_gene: TRBV6-9
CDR3aa: ASSETRTANYGYT; j_gene: TRBJ1-2; v_gene: TRBV2
CDR3aa: ASSSRVGNTEAF; j_gene: TRBJ1-1; v_gene: TRBV12-3/TRBV12-4
CDR3aa: ASSVGSWLDRKGNEQF; j_gene: TRBJ2-1; v_gene: TRBV5-1
CDR3aa: SVDRGPGSYSEQF; j_gene: TRBJ2-1; v_gene: TRBV29-1
CDR3aa: ASSRTGSLPPYRQPYGYT; j_gene: TRBJ1-2; v_gene: TRBV28
CDR3aa: ASIPAVGGNPPLH; j_gene: TRBJ1-6; v_gene: TRBV28
CDR3aa: ASSEGLGQLIGGGYT; j_gene: TRBJ1-2; v_gene: TRBV2
CDR3aa: ASSFGGDTDTQY; j_gene: TRBJ2-3; v_gene: TRBV11-1
CDR3aa: ASSLGVEVYQETQY; j_gene: TRBJ2-5; v_gene: TRBV28
CDR3aa: ASGGTSGQETQY; j_gene: TRBJ2-5; v_gene: TRBV7-8
CDR3aa: ASSPPGWRGSNQPQH; j_gene: TRBJ1-5; v_gene: TRBV28
CDR3aa: ATSRGTQGNNEQF; j_gene: TRBJ2-1; v_gene: TRBV15
CDR3aa: ASSLDPRVGYNEQF; j_gene: TRBJ2-1; v_gene: TRBV7-6
CDR3aa: SARASGRYNEQF; j_gene: TRBJ2-1; v_gene: TRBV20-1
CDR3aa: ATSEASGSYEQF; j_gene: .; v_gene: TRBV24-1
CDR3aa: ATSSRTSGRAEQF; j_gene: TRBJ2-1; v_gene: TRBV15
CDR3aa: SAKGRAGDFGELF; j_gene: TRBJ2-2; v_gene: TRBV20-1
CDR3aa: SARNTGVPYNEQF; j_gene: TRBJ2-1; v_gene: TRBV20-1
CDR3aa: ASSPGQLSGYT; j_gene: TRBJ1-2; v_gene: TRBV12-3/TRBV12-4